The next 20 T cell receptor beta chains were all read from a single sample in a study of cytomegalovirus exposure and HLA in healthy donors. Sequenced by immunoSEQ multiplex PCR; TCRdb stores in-frame clones only, minus some. The sample has 59,000 or so clones, about 91% seen once. Sequencing used PBMCs. The origin of the receptors is a woman under 30 in good health and CMV-seronegative.

V gene TRBV15 combines with J gene TRBJ2-7, with 12 bases fitting TRBD1. Trimming cost V 3 bases and J 5 bases; bases outside gene matches: 8. The CDR3 is 16 residues long. CDR1 and CDR2 (germline): LNHNV, YYDKDF (reference sequence). CDR3 residues: CATSSKSGTGGNEQYF. Written as DNA, the CDR3 is TGTGCCACCAGCAGCAAGAGCGGGACAGGGGGCAACGAGCAGTACTTC.

The chain carries TRBV2 and TRBJ1-5; D ambiguous. Germline values: CDR1 SNHLY, CDR2 FYNNEI. The CDR3 extends over 14 amino acids. V lost 6 bases and J 0 bases, leaving 9 bases between the germline ends. CDR3 bases: TGTGCCAGCAGCTCCAGTGATAGCAATCAGCCCCAGCATTTT. Translating gives CASSSSDSNQPQHF. The whole variable domain, remainder taken from reference TRBV2 and TRBJ1-5, is EPEVTQTPSHQVTQMGQEVILRCVPISNHLYFYWYRQILGQKVEFLVSFYNNEISEKSEIFDDQFSVERPDGSNFTLKIRSTKLEDSAMYFCASSSSDSNQPQHFGDGTRLSIL.

V gene TRBV18 combines with J gene TRBJ2-1; D call uncertain. CDR1 and CDR2 from the germline V gene are KGHSH and LQKENI. Between the trimmed V and J ends, which lost 6 bases and 4 bases, there was a span of 10 bases. The length of the CDR3 is 13 residues. For the CDR3, the DNA is TGTGCCAGCTCGCTTCTAGGATACAATGAGCAGTTCTTC. Translating it yields CASSLLGYNEQFF.

V is TRBV4-1 and J is TRBJ2-1, with TRBD2 identical over 7 bases. V was clipped by 3 bases and J by 8 bases; unmatched bases: 16. CDR1 and CDR2 (germline): MGHRA, YSYEKL. The CDR3 covers 17 residues. The CDR3 sequence is CASSQGRVASSRDEQFF. As DNA, the CDR3 is TGCGCCAGCAGCCAGGGGAGGGTAGCCTCTAGTAGGGATGAGCAGTTCTTC.

This chain joins TRBV7-8 and TRBJ2-1; 11 nucleotides agree with TRBD2. CDR3 length equals 16 residues. The V segment lost 5 bases and the J segment 6 bases; nucleotides outside the gene matches: 9. The germline V gene has CDR1 SGHVS and CDR2 FQNEAQ. For the CDR3, the DNA is TGTGCCAGCAGCCGCGGGCTAGCGGGAGGCACCAATGAGCAGTTCTTC. Protein: CASSRGLAGGTNEQFF.

This clone came up once. The rearrangement links TRBV2 to TRBJ2-2; D not resolved. CDR1 is SNHLY, CDR2 FYNNEI, per germline. This CDR3 is built from 10 residues. The V end lost 6 bases, the J end lost 9 bases, and 5 bases lay between the germline ends. The CDR3 sequence is CASSIRELFF. CDR3 nucleotides: TGTGCCAGCAGCATCCGGGAGCTGTTTTTT.

This clone was seen just once. This chain joins TRBV5-1 and TRBJ2-3, with 9 positions matching TRBD1. The CDR3 sequence is 15 residues long. V was pared by 5 bases and J by 4 bases, with 8 bases of the junction left unmatched. Germline CDR1 SGHRS, CDR2 YFSETQ. CDR3 sequence: CASRAGTGSADTQYF. Written as DNA, the CDR3 is TGCGCCAGCAGGGCCGGGACAGGGTCCGCAGATACGCAGTATTTT. The variable domain in full, completed from reference TRBV5-1 and TRBJ2-3, reads KAGVTQTPRYLIKTRGQQVTLSCSPISGHRSVSWYQQTPGQGLQFLFEYFSETQRNKGNFPGRFSGRQFSNSRSEMNVSTLELGDSALYLCASRAGTGSADTQYFGPGTRLTVL.

The V and J genes are TRBV13 and TRBJ1-4; D unclear. The CDR3 is 13 amino acids. Germline CDR1 PRHDT, CDR2 FYEKMQ (reference sequence). Trimming left V 4 bases short and J 8 bases short, with 11 bases between. The CDR3 loop is CASSWGAEEKLFF. The CDR3 DNA reads TGTGCCAGCAGCTGGGGAGCGGAAGAAAAACTGTTTTTT.

The V gene is TRBV5-4, the J gene TRBJ1-1; 10 nucleotides agree with TRBD1. Germline trimming cut 7 bases from V and 4 bases from J; bases unmatched to any gene: 10. Germline V lookup: CDR1 SGHNT, CDR2 YYREEE (reference sequence). The CDR3 length is 15 residues. CDR3 protein: CASGRQGAQGTEAFF. The CDR3 DNA is TGTGCCAGCGGCAGACAGGGGGCGCAGGGCACTGAAGCTTTCTTT. Variable domain in full (rest from reference TRBV5-4 and TRBJ1-1): ETGVTQSPTHLIKTRGQQVTLRCSSQSGHNTVSWYQQALGQGPQFIFQYYREEENGRGNFPPRFSGLQFPNYSSELNVNALELDDSALYLCASGRQGAQGTEAFFGQGTRLTVV.

The chain uses TRBV18 and TRBJ1-1; unclear D gene. Trimming left V 3 bases short and J 2 bases short, with 10 bases between. Germline V lookup: CDR1 KGHSH, CDR2 LQKENI. The CDR3 totals 14 residues. CDR3 in amino acids: CASSPYPLNTEAFF. The CDR3 bases are TGTGCCAGCTCACCCTACCCTCTCAACACTGAAGCTTTCTTT.

The chain recombines TRBV18 with TRBJ1-1; no reliable D call. Germline V gene lookup returns CDR1 KGHSH and CDR2 LQKENI. This CDR3 region has 24 residues. V was shortened by 1 base and J by 1 base, with 37 bases between the two germline ends. The CDR3 DNA reads as TGTGCCAGCTCACCACGAAGGTCAACAGCCCTCCCCCCCTCAGAACGCTCTCGGAACACTGAAGCTTTCTTT. Translated, it gives CASSPRRSTALPPSERSRNTEAFF.

The chain has TRBV7-9 and TRBJ1-1, with 12 bases lining up with TRBD1. J was trimmed by 5 bases and V by 1 base; bases with no gene match: 11. The CDR3 contains 18 residues. Germline CDR1 reads SEHNR; CDR2 reads FQNEAQ (reference sequence). The CDR3 DNA is TGTGCCAGCAGCTTAGGACTGGGACAGGGGGCACGGAGTACTGAAGCTTTCTTT. This sequence encodes CASSLGLGQGARSTEAFF.

The J gene is TRBJ1-1, the V gene TRBV19, with no clear D. CDR1 is LNHDA, CDR2 SQIVND, per germline (reference sequence). Deletions cut 3 bases from V and 1 base from J, with 9 bases between. CDR3 size: 14 residues. The CDR3 nucleotides are TGTGCCAGTAGTATTTGGGCCGAGAACACTGAAGCTTTCTTT. As protein: CASSIWAENTEAFF.

This chain uses TRBV12-5 with TRBJ2-5, with a tentative D call TRBD1 (6 bases). V was cut by 5 bases and J by 4 bases, with 17 bases left in between. The CDR3 has 15 residues. Germline-derived CDR1 and CDR2 are LGHNT and FRNRAP. The CDR3 spells CASGGHREIAETQYF. The CDR3 coding sequence is TGTGCTAGTGGTGGACACAGGGAGATCGCAGAGACCCAGTACTTC.

The chain links TRBV9 to TRBJ2-5; 7 bases fit TRBD1. Germline loops: CDR1 SGDLS, CDR2 YYNGEE. This CDR3 spans 14 amino acids. V shed 0 bases and J 6 bases; nucleotides not matched to a gene: 5. The CDR3 coding sequence is TGTGCCAGCAGCGTAGAGGGACAGTCCAAGACCCAGTACTTC. Encoded protein: CASSVEGQSKTQYF.

V gene TRBV18 combines with J gene TRBJ2-1; 8 nucleotides match TRBD2. There are 17 residues in the CDR3. V lost 5 bases and J lost 0; bases outside the gene matches: 9. The germline gives CDR1 KGHSH, CDR2 LQKENI. The CDR3 loop reads CASSGFLAGDSYNEQFF. The CDR3, as DNA: TGTGCCAGCTCAGGGTTCCTAGCGGGTGACTCCTACAATGAGCAGTTCTTC. The whole variable domain, filled in from reference TRBV18 and TRBJ2-1, reads NAGVMQNPRHLVRRRGQEARLRCSPMKGHSHVYWYRQLPEEGLKFMVYLQKENIIDESGMPKERFSAEFPKEGPSILRIQQVVRGDSAAYFCASSGFLAGDSYNEQFFGPGTRLTVL.

The chain is built from TRBV19 and TRBJ2-2; TRBD2 might be the D (6 bases). Germline V gene sequence: CDR1 LNHDA, CDR2 SQIVND (reference sequence). Trimming left V 9 bases short and J 3 bases short, with 11 bases between. The CDR3 contains 13 residues. CDR3 region: CASRTSHTGELFF. CDR3 in DNA: TGTGCCAGCAGAACTAGCCACACCGGGGAGCTGTTTTTT.

The chain links TRBV9 to TRBJ1-5, with D perhaps TRBD1 (6 bases). Trimming pared 0 bases from V and 7 bases from J, leaving 11 bases between. Germline V lookup: CDR1 SGDLS, CDR2 YYNGEE. The CDR3 has 14 residues. The CDR3 reads CASSVAGDGQPQHF. The CDR3 DNA reads TGTGCCAGCAGCGTAGCAGGGGACGGGCAGCCCCAGCATTTT. Combining the CDR3 with reference TRBV9 and TRBJ1-5 gives the whole variable domain DSGVTQTPKHLITATGQRVTLRCSPRSGDLSVYWYQQSLDQGLQFLIQYYNGEERAKGNILERFSAQQFPDLHSELNLSSLELGDSALYFCASSVAGDGQPQHFGDGTRLSIL.

The chain couples TRBV19 to TRBJ1-2; 10 bases match TRBD1. Germline CDR1 and CDR2: LNHDA and SQIVND (reference sequence). The CDR3 is 14 amino acids. V dropped 6 bases and J dropped 5; count of bases not matched to a gene: 6. CDR3 nucleotide sequence: TGTGCCAGTAGCCGGGACAGGGGTGAATATGGCTACACCTTC. This encodes CASSRDRGEYGYTF.

The gene calls are TRBV19 and TRBJ2-7; D is undetermined. The CDR3 is 11 amino acids. CDR1 LNHDA and CDR2 SQIVND come from the germline V gene (reference sequence). With 5 bases removed from V and 4 bases from J, the gap between germline ends came to 6 bases. The CDR3 reads CASSFGYEQYF. CDR3 nucleotides: TGTGCCAGTAGTTTCGGTTACGAGCAGTACTTC. The entire variable domain, with the rest obtained from reference TRBV19 and TRBJ2-7, is as follows: DGGITQSPKYLFRKEGQNVTLSCEQNLNHDAMYWYRQDPGQGLRLIYYSQIVNDFQKGDIAEGYSVSREKKESFPLTVTSAQKNPTAFYLCASSFGYEQYFGPGTRLTVT.